This T cell receptor beta chain was identified in a study of blood T cell repertoires in COVID-19. On the study more broadly: Collection of acute and convalescent COVID-19 samples took place in the United States, Italy and Spain. Sample material is recorded as cDNA or gDNA derived from T cells, B-cell-depleted T cells, or PBMCs.

Germline V gives CDR1 SGHAT, CDR2 FQNNGV. The V and J ends lost 6 bases and 0 bases respectively, with 14 bases between them. The CDR3 covers 15 residues. Authors' analysis steps: The authors estimated nucleated cell counts from reference gene primer amplification. Here immunoSEQ multiplex PCR was the method, and the copy in TCRdb shows in-frame clones only, minus some. V, J and clone size are taken as reported in that table, and D and trimming were inferred from the DNA itself. The table has 300,000 or so clones, 85% to 90% seen once; the top ten hold 3.7%. The sequencing sample was made of peripheral blood. The source is a middle-aged woman with acute or convalescent COVID-19. The gene calls are TRBV11-2 and TRBJ1-2; D is ambiguous. In nucleotides, the CDR3 is TGTGCCAGCAGTTTCTCGCGACAACCTAACTATGGCTACACCTTC. It specifies CASSFSRQPNYGYTF.